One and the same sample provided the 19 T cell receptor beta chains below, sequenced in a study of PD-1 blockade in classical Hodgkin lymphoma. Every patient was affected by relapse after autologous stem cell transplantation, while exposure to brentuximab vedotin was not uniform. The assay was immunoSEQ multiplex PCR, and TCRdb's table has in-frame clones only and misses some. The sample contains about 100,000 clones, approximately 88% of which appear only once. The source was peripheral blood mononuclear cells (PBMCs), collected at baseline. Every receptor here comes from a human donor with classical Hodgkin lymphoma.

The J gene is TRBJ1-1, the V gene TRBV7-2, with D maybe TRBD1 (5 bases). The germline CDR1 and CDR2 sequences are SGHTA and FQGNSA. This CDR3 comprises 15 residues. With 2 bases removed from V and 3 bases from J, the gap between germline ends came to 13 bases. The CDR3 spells CASSLQGASYTEAFF. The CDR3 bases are TGTGCCAGCAGCTTACAGGGAGCGTCGTACACTGAAGCTTTCTTT.

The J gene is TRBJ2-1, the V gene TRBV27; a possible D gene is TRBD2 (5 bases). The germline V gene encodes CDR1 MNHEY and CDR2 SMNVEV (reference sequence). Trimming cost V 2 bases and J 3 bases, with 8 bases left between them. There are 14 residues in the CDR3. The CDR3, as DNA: TGTGCCAGCAGTTTAAGCGGAAACTACAATGAGCAGTTCTTC. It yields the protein CASSLSGNYNEQFF.

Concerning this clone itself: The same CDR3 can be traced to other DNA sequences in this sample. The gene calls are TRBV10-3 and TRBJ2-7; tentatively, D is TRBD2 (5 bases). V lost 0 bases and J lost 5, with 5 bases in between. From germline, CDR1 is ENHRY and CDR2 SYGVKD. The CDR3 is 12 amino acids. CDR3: CAISESGNEQYF. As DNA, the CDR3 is TGTGCCATCAGTGAGTCCGGGAACGAGCAGTACTTC.

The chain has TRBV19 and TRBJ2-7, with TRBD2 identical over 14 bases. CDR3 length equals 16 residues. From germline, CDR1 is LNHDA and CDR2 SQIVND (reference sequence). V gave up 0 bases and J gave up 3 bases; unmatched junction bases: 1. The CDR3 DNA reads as TGTGCCAGTAGTATAGATGGGACTAGCGGGGGCTACGAGCAGTACTTC. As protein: CASSIDGTSGGYEQYF.

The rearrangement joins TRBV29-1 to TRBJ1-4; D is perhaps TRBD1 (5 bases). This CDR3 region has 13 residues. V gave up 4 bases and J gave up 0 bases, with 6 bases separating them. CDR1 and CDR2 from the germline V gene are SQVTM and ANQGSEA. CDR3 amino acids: CSVARATNEKLFF. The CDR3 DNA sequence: TGCAGCGTTGCCAGGGCAACTAATGAAAAACTGTTTTTT.

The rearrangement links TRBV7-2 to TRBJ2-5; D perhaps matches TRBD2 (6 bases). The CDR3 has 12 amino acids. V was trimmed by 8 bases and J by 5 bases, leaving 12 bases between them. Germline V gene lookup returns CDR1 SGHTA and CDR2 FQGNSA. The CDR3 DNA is TGTGCCAGCTGCAGGGAGGCGGAGACCCAGTACTTC. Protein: CASCREAETQYF.

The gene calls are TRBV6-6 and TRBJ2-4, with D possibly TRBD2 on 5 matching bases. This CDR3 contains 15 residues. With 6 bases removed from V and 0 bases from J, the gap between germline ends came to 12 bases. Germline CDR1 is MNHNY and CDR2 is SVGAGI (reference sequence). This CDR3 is CASRKEELAKNIQYF. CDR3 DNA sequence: TGTGCCAGCAGGAAGGAGGAATTAGCCAAAAACATTCAGTACTTC.

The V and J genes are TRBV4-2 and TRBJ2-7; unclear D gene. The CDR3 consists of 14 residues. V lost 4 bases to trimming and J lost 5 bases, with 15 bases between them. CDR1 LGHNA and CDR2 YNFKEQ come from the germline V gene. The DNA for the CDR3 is TGTGCCAGCAGCCCTCTGGTCGGTGCCGACGAGCAGTACTTC. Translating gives CASSPLVGADEQYF.

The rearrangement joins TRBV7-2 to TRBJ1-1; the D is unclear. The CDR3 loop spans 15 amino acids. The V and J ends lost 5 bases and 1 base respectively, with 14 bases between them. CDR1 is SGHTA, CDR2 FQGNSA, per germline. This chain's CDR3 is CASSRGLLGNTEAFF. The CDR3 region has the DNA TGTGCCAGCAGCCGAGGACTCTTAGGGAACACTGAAGCTTTCTTT.

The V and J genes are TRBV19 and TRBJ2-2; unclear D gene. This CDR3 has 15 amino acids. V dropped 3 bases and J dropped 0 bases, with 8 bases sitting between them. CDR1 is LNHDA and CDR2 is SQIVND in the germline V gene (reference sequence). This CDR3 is CASSMYSTNTGELFF. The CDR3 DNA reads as TGTGCCAGTAGTATGTACTCGACGAACACCGGGGAGCTGTTTTTT.

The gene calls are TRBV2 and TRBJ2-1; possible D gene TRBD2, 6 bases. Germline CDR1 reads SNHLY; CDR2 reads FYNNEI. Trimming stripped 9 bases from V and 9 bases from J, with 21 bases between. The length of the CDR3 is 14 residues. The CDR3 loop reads CASGGEAGESEQFF. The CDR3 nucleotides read TGTGCCAGTGGTGGGGAGGCCGGGGAGTCTGAGCAGTTCTTC.

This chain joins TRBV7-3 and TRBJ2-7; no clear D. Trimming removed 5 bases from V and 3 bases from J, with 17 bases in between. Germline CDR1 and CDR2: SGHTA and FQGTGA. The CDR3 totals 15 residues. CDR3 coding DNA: TGTGCCAGCAGCGAGAGTAAACTCGACGGCTACGAGCAGTACTTC. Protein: CASSESKLDGYEQYF.

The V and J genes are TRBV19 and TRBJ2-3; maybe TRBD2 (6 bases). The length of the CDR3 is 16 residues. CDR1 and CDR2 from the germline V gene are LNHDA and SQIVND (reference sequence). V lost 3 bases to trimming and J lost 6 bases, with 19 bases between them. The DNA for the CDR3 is TGTGCCAGTAGTATGCAGGGACCTCCCCGGGGGGATACGCAGTATTTT. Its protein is CASSMQGPPRGDTQYF. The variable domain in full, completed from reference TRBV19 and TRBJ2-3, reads DGGITQSPKYLFRKEGQNVTLSCEQNLNHDAMYWYRQDPGQGLRLIYYSQIVNDFQKGDIAEGYSVSREKKESFPLTVTSAQKNPTAFYLCASSMQGPPRGDTQYFGPGTRLTVL.

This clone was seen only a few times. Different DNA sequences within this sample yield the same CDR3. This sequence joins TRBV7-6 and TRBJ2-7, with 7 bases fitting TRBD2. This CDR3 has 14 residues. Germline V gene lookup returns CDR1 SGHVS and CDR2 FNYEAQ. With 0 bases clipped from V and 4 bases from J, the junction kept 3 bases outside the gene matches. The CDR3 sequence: CASSLAGGSYEQYF. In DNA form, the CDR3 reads TGTGCCAGCAGCTTAGCAGGCGGGAGTTACGAGCAGTACTTC.

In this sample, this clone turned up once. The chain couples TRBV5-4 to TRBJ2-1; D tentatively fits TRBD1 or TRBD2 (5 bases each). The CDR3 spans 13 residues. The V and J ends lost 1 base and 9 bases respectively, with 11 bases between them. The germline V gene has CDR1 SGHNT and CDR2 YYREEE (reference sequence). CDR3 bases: TGTGCCAGCAGCTTGACCGGGACGGGTGAGCAGTTCTTC. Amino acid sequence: CASSLTGTGEQFF.

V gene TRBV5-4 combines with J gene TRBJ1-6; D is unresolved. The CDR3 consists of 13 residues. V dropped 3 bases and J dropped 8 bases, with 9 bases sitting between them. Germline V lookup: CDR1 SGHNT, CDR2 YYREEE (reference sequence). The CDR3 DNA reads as TGTGCCAGCAGCTCAGACCGAGATTCACCCCTCCACTTT. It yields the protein CASSSDRDSPLHF.

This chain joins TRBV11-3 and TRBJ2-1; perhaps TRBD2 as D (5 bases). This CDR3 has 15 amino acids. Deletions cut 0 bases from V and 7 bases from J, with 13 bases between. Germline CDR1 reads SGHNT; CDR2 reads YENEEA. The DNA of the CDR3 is TGTGCCAGCAGCTTAGAGGCAATCCCGGGGAATGAGCAGTTCTTC. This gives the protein CASSLEAIPGNEQFF.

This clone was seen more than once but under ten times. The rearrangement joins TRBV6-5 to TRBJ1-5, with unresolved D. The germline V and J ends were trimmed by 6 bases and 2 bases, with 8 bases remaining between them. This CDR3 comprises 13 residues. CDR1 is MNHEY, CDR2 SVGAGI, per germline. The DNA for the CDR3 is TGTGCCAGCAGCTATGATGGCAATCAGCCCCAGCATTTT. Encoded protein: CASSYDGNQPQHF.

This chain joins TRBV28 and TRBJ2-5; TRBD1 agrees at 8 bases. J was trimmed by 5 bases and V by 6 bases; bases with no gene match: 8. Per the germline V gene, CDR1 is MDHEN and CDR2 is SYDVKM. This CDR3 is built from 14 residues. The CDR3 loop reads CASRAGGIEETQYF. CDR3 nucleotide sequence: TGTGCCAGCAGGGCAGGGGGCATTGAGGAGACCCAGTACTTC.